The rows below give T cell receptor beta chains drawn from one sample of a study of shared clonotypes between healthy human individuals. The repertoire was sequenced with immunoSEQ multiplex PCR; TCRdb's copy has only in-frame clones and lacks some. The data show some 1,100,000 clones, about four fifths seen once. Sequencing was done on a sample of memory CD4+ T cells from PBMCs. The receptor source for this set is a man aged 18 to 30 in good health. Some clones in this sample may be carry-over from other donors' samples. Each CDR3 is given with its conserved first and last residue. The D gene is left open where the match is weak. The listing skips clone size in some rows; elsewhere it reads once, few, many or a size class.

d_gene | j_gene | abundance | len | v_gene | CDR3nt | CDR3aa
NA | TRBJ1-2 | NA | 12 | TRBV28 | TGTGCCAGCAGAGGGGGGGCAGTCGGCTACACCTTC | CASRGGAVGYTF
NA | TRBJ2-5 | NA | 13 | TRBV28 | TGTGCCAGCAGTTTCTCGGGCGTCGAGACCCAGTACTTC | CASSFSGVETQYF
NA | TRBJ1-5 | NA | 15 | TRBV19 | TGTGCCAGTAGTATAACTCATGATTTTAATCAGCCCCAGCATTTT | CASSITHDFNQPQHF
TRBD1 | TRBJ1-5 | NA | 14 | TRBV5-6 | TGTGCCAGCAGCCTGGGGACAGCTAATCAGCCCCAGCATTTT | CASSLGTANQPQHF
NA | TRBJ2-7 | NA | 14 | TRBV9 | TGTGCCAGCAGCGTAGGGACAGCCTCGGGTGAGCAGTACTTC | CASSVGTASGEQYF
TRBD2 | TRBJ2-3 | NA | 17 | TRBV29-1 | TGCAGCGCCGCGTGGGAGACTAGCGGGAAAAACACAGATACGCAGTATTTT | CSAAWETSGKNTDTQYF
NA | TRBJ2-5 | NA | 12 | TRBV29-1 | TGCAGCGTTGAATCGGGGACGGAGACCCAGTACTTC | CSVESGTETQYF
NA | TRBJ2-1 | NA | 14 | TRBV14 | TGTGCCAGCAGCCAAGTGGGGACGCTGAATGAGCAGTTCTTC | CASSQVGTLNEQFF
NA | TRBJ1-4 | once | 13 | TRBV7-2 | TGTGCCAGCAGCGTAGACCCCCATGGGAAACTGTTTTTT | CASSVDPHGKLFF
NA | TRBJ2-5 | NA | 14 | TRBV18 | TGTGCCAGCTCACGAGAACAGGGAGGAGAGACCCAGTACTTC | CASSREQGGETQYF
TRBD2 | TRBJ2-4 | NA | 16 | TRBV27 | TGTGCCAGCAGTTTGAGGCTAGCGGGAGCCAAAAACATTCAGTACTTC | CASSLRLAGAKNIQYF
NA | TRBJ2-2 | NA | 15 | TRBV7-9 | TGTGCCAGCAGCTTAACTAGCCCTGGGACCGGGGAGCTGTTTTTT | CASSLTSPGTGELFF
NA | TRBJ1-1 | NA | 13 | TRBV18 | TGTGCCAGCTCTCCAACGGCGGTTGACGGAGCTTTCTTT | CASSPTAVDGAFF
TRBD1 | TRBJ2-5 | NA | 15 | TRBV5-1 | TGCGCCAGCCAGCCTTGGACAGGGGGGACAGAGACCCAGTACTTC | CASQPWTGGTETQYF
TRBD1 | TRBJ1-5 | NA | 16 | TRBV7-2 | TGTGCCAGCAGCTCAGGGGGCGTAGGGACGATTCAGCCCCAGCATTTT | CASSSGGVGTIQPQHF
TRBD1 | TRBJ1-5 | NA | 14 | TRBV6-6 | TGTGCCAGCACCACCGGACAGGGTGGTCAGCCCCAGCATTTT | CASTTGQGGQPQHF
TRBD1 | TRBJ2-7 | NA | 17 | TRBV10-3 | TGTGCCATCAGTGAGCCGACGGGCGCAGGGGGAGCGTATGAGCAGTACTTC | CAISEPTGAGGAYEQYF
NA | TRBJ2-5 | NA | 13 | TRBV7-2 | TGTGCCAGCAGCTTCCTCTATCTGGAGACCCAGTACTTC | CASSFLYLETQYF
NA | TRBJ2-2 | NA | 15 | TRBV5-1 | TGCGCCAGCATCGCCGACGGACCTTCCACCGGGGAGCTGTTTTTT | CASIADGPSTGELFF
NA | TRBJ2-7 | NA | 14 | TRBV27 | TGTGCCAGCAGTCTCCGGGATCCTTCCTACGAGCAGTACTTC | CASSLRDPSYEQYF
NA | TRBJ2-3 | NA | 15 | TRBV10-3 | TGTGCCATCAGTGAGTCCGGCGACCGAGTGGATACGCAGTATTTT | CAISESGDRVDTQYF
NA | TRBJ2-5 | NA | 15 | TRBV5-1 | TGCGCCAGCAGCCGCAGACAGGGAGGAGGAGAGACCCAGTACTTC | CASSRRQGGGETQYF
NA | TRBJ1-5 | NA | 15 | TRBV28 | TGTGCCAGCAGCCAATACAGCACTGACAATCAGCCCCAGCATTTT | CASSQYSTDNQPQHF
NA | TRBJ1-2 | NA | 13 | TRBV29-1 | TGCAGCGTTGAGGTACAGCTATCGGGAGGCTACACCTTC | CSVEVQLSGGYTF
NA | TRBJ2-7 | NA | 14 | TRBV10-3 | TGTGCCATCAGTGCATCTCTAGCGTCCCACGAGCAGTACTTC | CAISASLASHEQYF
NA | TRBJ1-1 | NA | 15 | TRBV11-2 | TGTGCCAGCAGCTCAGGAGGGTGGGATGGGACTGAAGCTTTCTTT | CASSSGGWDGTEAFF
NA | TRBJ1-5 | NA | 14 | TRBV5-1 | TGCGCCAGCAGCTTGGTTGGGACCCCTCGGCCCCAGCATTTT | CASSLVGTPRPQHF
NA | TRBJ2-5 | NA | 14 | TRBV5-6 | TGTGCCAGCAGCTTGGGACGGTTCCAAGAGACCCAGTACTTC | CASSLGRFQETQYF
TRBD1 | TRBJ2-5 | NA | 15 | TRBV7-2 | TGTGCCAGCAGCCCACGGACAGGGCGGCAAGAGACCCAGTACTTC | CASSPRTGRQETQYF
NA | TRBJ2-3 | NA | 15 | TRBV4-2 | TGTGCCAGCAGCCGCAGGATGACAGACACAGATACGCAGTATTTT | CASSRRMTDTDTQYF
TRBD1 | TRBJ1-5 | NA | 15 | TRBV25-1 | TGTGCCAGCAGTAGCCAGGGGGGGAGCAATCAGCCCCAGCATTTT | CASSSQGGSNQPQHF
NA | TRBJ2-7 | once | 13 | TRBV6-6 | TGTGCCAGCAGTTACGACACCGCCTACGAGCAGTACTTC | CASSYDTAYEQYF
NA | TRBJ2-2 | NA | 17 | TRBV5-4 | TGTGCCAGCAGCTTACCCCCCGGGCGAAGGGGAACCGGGGAGCTGTTTTTT | CASSLPPGRRGTGELFF
TRBD2 | TRBJ2-1 | NA | 16 | TRBV5-1 | TGCGCCAGCAGCTTGTCGGTGGCGGGAGGGGGCAATGAGCAGTTCTTC | CASSLSVAGGGNEQFF
NA | TRBJ2-7 | many | 15 | TRBV6-1 | TGTGCCAGCAGTGAAGAAGGGGGTACCACCTACGAGCAGTACTTC | CASSEEGGTTYEQYF
NA | TRBJ1-2 | NA | 13 | TRBV7-2 | TGTGCCAGCAGCGAACAGGGCGTACATGGCTACACCTTC | CASSEQGVHGYTF
NA | TRBJ1-1 | NA | 13 | TRBV6-5 | TGTGCCAGCAAGGGACCGAAGAGCACTGAAGCTTTCTTT | CASKGPKSTEAFF
TRBD1 | TRBJ1-4 | once | 14 | TRBV5-4 | TGTGCCAGCAGCAACAGACAGGGGGGTGAAAAACTGTTTTTT | CASSNRQGGEKLFF
TRBD1 | TRBJ2-4 | few | 22 | TRBV28 | TGTGCCAGCAGTTTTGGGACAGGGGGCGCGGAACGTTTTGATCTAGCCAAAAACATTCAGTACTTC | CASSFGTGGAERFDLAKNIQYF
NA | TRBJ1-2 | NA | 14 | TRBV7-9 | TGTGCCAGCAGCCCCATCGGGGGCGACTATGGCTACACCTTC | CASSPIGGDYGYTF
NA | TRBJ2-4 | NA | 20 | TRBV9 | TGTGCCAGCGCGTACTTATCGGGGCAGATCAAGAATATAGCCAAAAACATTCAGTACTTC | CASAYLSGQIKNIAKNIQYF
TRBD2 | TRBJ2-5 | NA | 15 | TRBV28 | TGTGCCAGCAGTACGACTAGCGGGGCTCAAGAGACCCAGTACTTC | CASSTTSGAQETQYF
TRBD2 | TRBJ2-5 | NA | 15 | TRBV6-5 | TGTGCCAGCAGAGGGGGACTAGCGGTTCAAGAGACCCAGTACTTC | CASRGGLAVQETQYF
NA | TRBJ2-5 | once | 15 | TRBV30 | TGTGCCTGGAGCCTGACCGGGACATGGGGGGGGCCCCAGTACTTC | CAWSLTGTWGGPQYF
NA | TRBJ2-7 | many | 17 | TRBV27 | TGTGCCAGCAGCCCCCCCGGCAGCCGGAGCAGCCGATACGAGCAGTACTTC | CASSPPGSRSSRYEQYF
TRBD1 | TRBJ1-2 | NA | 13 | TRBV28 | TGTGCCAGCCGTAGGACCTTTACAGGGGGTCTAACCTTC | CASRRTFTGGLTF
TRBD1 | TRBJ1-1 | NA | 17 | TRBV5-1 | TGCGCCAGCAGCTTCCGAGACAGGGGTTATATGAACACTGAAGCTTTCTTT | CASSFRDRGYMNTEAFF
TRBD2 | TRBJ2-2 | NA | 17 | TRBV7-2 | TGTGCCAGCAGCTTTTATAGCGGGAGGGCAGGGACCGGGGAGCTGTTTTTT | CASSFYSGRAGTGELFF
NA | TRBJ2-7 | NA | 17 | TRBV28 | TGTGCCAGCACCACCCCGGGACTCGGCATCCACAACTACGAGCAGTACTTC | CASTTPGLGIHNYEQYF